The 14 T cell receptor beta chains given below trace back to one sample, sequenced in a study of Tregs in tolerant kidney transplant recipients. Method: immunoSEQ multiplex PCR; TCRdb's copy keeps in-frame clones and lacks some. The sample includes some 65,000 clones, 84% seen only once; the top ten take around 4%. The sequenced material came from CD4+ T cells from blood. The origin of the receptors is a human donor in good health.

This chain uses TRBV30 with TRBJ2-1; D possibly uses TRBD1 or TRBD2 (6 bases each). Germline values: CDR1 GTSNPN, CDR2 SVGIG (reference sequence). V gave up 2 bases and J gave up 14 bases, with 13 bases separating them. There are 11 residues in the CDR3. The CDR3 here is CAWSPGEVKFF. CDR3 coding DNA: TGTGCCTGGAGTCCAGGGGAGGTTAAGTTCTTC.

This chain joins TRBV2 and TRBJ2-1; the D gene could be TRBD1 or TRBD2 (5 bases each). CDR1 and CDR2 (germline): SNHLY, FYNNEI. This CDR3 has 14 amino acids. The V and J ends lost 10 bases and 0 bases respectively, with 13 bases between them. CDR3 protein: CATGTLSSYNEQFF. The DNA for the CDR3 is TGTGCCACTGGGACCCTCAGCTCCTACAATGAGCAGTTCTTC.

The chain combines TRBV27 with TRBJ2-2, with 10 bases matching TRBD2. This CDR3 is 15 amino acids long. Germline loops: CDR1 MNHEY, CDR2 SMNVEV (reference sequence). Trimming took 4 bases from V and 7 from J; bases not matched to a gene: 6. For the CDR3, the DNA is TGTGCCAGCAGTTCCCCTAGCGGGGGTGTCGGGGAGCTGTTTTTT. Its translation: CASSSPSGGVGELFF.

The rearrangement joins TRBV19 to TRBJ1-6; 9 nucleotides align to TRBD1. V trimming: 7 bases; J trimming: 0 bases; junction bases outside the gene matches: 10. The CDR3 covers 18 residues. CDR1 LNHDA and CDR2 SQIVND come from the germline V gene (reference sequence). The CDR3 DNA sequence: TGTGCCAGTAACACAGGGGGCCGGGGGAGCTCCTATAATTCACCCCTCCACTTT. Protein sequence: CASNTGGRGSSYNSPLHF.

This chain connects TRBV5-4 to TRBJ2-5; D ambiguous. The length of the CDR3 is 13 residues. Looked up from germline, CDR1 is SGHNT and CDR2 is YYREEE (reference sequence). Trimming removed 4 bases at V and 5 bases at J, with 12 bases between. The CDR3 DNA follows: TGTGCCAGCAGCCCCACTCACATGGAGACCCAGTACTTC. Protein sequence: CASSPTHMETQYF.

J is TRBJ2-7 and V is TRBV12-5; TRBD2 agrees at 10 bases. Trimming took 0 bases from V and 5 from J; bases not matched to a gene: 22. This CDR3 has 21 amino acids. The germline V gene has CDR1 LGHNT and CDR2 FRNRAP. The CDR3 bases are TGTGCTAGTGGTTTGGTATCGATGGGGGCTAGCGGGAGCCTCGTTCTTCACGAGCAGTACTTC. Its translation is CASGLVSMGASGSLVLHEQYF. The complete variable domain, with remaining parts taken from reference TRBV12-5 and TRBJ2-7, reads DARVTQTPRHKVTEMGQEVTMRCQPILGHNTVFWYRQTMMQGLELLAYFRNRAPLDDSGMPKDRFSAEMPDATLATLKIQPSEPRDSAVYFCASGLVSMGASGSLVLHEQYFGPGTRLTVT.

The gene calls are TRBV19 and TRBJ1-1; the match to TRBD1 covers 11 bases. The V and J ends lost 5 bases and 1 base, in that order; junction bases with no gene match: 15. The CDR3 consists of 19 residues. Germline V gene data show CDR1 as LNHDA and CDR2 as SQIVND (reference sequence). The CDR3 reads CASSFRGGTGGGRNTEAFF. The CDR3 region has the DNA TGTGCCAGTAGTTTTCGCGGAGGGACAGGGGGAGGTAGGAACACTGAAGCTTTCTTT. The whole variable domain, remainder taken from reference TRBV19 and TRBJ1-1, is DGGITQSPKYLFRKEGQNVTLSCEQNLNHDAMYWYRQDPGQGLRLIYYSQIVNDFQKGDIAEGYSVSREKKESFPLTVTSAQKNPTAFYLCASSFRGGTGGGRNTEAFFGQGTRLTVV.

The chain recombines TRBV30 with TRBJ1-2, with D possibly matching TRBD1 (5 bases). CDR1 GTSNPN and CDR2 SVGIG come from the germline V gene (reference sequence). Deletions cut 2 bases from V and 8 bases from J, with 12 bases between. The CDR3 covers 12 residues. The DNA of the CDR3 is TGTGCCTGGAGTCGGGGGACGTGGGGCTACACCTTC. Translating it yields CAWSRGTWGYTF.

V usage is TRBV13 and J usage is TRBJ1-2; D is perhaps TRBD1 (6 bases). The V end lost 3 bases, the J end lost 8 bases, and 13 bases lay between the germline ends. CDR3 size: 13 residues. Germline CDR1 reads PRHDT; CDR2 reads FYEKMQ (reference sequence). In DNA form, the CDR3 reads TGTGCCAGCAGCTTTTCTCAGGGGAGGGGCTACACCTTC. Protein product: CASSFSQGRGYTF.

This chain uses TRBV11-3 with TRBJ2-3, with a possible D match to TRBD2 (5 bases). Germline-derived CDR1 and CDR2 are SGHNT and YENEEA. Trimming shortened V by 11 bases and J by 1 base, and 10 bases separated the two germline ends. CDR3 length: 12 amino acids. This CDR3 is CASERGTDTQYF. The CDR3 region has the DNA TGTGCCTCCGAGAGGGGCACAGATACGCAGTATTTT.

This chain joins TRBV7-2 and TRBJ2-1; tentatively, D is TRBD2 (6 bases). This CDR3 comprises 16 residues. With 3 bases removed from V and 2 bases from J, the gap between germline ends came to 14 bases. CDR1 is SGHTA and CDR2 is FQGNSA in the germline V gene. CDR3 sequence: CASSLLTSLAYNEQFF. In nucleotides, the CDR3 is TGTGCCAGCAGCTTGCTTACTAGCCTTGCCTACAATGAGCAGTTCTTC.

The CDR3 reads CSVSKAMSETQYF. The CDR3 DNA sequence: TGCAGCGTTTCGAAAGCTATGTCTGAGACCCAGTACTTC. The chain joins TRBV29-1 to TRBJ2-5; D gene unclear. CDR1 is SQVTM, CDR2 ANQGSEA, per germline. The CDR3 loop spans 13 amino acids. Between the trimmed V and J ends, which lost 5 bases and 5 bases, there was a span of 15 bases.

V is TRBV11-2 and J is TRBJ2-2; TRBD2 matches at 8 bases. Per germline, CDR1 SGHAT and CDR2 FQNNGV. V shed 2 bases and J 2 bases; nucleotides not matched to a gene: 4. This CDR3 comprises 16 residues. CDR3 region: CASSLPAGANTGELFF. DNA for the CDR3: TGTGCCAGCAGCTTACCAGCGGGGGCTAACACCGGGGAGCTGTTTTTT.

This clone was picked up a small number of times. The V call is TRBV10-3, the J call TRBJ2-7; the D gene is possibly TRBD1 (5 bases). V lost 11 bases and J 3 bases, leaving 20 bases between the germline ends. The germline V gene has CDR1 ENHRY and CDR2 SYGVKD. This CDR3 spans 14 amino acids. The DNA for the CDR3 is TGTGCCTCCCTCCCCAGGGTGGGTTTCTACGAGCAGTACTTC. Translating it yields CASLPRVGFYEQYF.